This T cell receptor (beta chain) was sequenced in a study of Tregs in tolerant kidney transplant recipients. With respect to this clone: Its target is not known.

Overall study results and limits: This study did not directly address biological reproducibility.

Profiling relied on immunoSEQ multiplex PCR, and the TCRdb table lists in-frame clones only, not all of them. The data contain 60,000 to 95,000 clones, 98% of them seen just once; the ten biggest clones take up approximately 0.56%. The origin of this receptor is a human donor who received a combined kidney and bone marrow transplant. The sample consisted of CD4+ T cells from blood, taken before the transplant.

CDR3 coding DNA: TGTGCCAGCAGCTTGAAGGACCTGGGAGTCGGGGGCTACACCTTC. Its translation is CASSLKDLGVGGYTF. The chain joins TRBV5-4 to TRBJ1-2, with no clear D. V lost 1 base, J lost 8 bases, and 18 bases lay in between. The CDR3 runs 15 residues. Germline V gives CDR1 SGHNT, CDR2 YYREEE (reference sequence). Full variable domain (outside the CDR3, taken from reference TRBV5-4 and TRBJ1-2): ETGVTQSPTHLIKTRGQQVTLRCSSQSGHNTVSWYQQALGQGPQFIFQYYREEENGRGNFPPRFSGLQFPNYSSELNVNALELDDSALYLCASSLKDLGVGGYTFGSGTRLTVV.